This TCR beta chain is from a study of neurological immune-mediated disorders. A 10-nucleotide random UMI tagged transcripts in template-switch 5'RACE cDNA synthesis. A single record per CDR3 protein comes from TCRdb applying MiXCR to the 5' RACE reads. Of about 10,000 distinct CDR3 sequences listed, more than 20% are singletons. In this sample, this clonotype turned up many times. The CDR3 sequence is 13 residues long. V shed 5 bases, J shed 7 bases, and the junction held 5 bases outside the gene matches. Germline CDR1 DFQATT, CDR2 SNEGSKA (reference sequence). The receptor comes from a woman in her thirties or forties with multiple sclerosis. The chain combines TRBV20-1 with TRBJ1-6, with 7 nucleotides matching TRBD1. Sequences were obtained from CD8+ T cells from blood. CDR3 protein: CSASRDSNSPLHF. CDR3 in DNA: TGCAGTGCTTCCCGGGACAGCAATTCACCCCTCCACTTT.